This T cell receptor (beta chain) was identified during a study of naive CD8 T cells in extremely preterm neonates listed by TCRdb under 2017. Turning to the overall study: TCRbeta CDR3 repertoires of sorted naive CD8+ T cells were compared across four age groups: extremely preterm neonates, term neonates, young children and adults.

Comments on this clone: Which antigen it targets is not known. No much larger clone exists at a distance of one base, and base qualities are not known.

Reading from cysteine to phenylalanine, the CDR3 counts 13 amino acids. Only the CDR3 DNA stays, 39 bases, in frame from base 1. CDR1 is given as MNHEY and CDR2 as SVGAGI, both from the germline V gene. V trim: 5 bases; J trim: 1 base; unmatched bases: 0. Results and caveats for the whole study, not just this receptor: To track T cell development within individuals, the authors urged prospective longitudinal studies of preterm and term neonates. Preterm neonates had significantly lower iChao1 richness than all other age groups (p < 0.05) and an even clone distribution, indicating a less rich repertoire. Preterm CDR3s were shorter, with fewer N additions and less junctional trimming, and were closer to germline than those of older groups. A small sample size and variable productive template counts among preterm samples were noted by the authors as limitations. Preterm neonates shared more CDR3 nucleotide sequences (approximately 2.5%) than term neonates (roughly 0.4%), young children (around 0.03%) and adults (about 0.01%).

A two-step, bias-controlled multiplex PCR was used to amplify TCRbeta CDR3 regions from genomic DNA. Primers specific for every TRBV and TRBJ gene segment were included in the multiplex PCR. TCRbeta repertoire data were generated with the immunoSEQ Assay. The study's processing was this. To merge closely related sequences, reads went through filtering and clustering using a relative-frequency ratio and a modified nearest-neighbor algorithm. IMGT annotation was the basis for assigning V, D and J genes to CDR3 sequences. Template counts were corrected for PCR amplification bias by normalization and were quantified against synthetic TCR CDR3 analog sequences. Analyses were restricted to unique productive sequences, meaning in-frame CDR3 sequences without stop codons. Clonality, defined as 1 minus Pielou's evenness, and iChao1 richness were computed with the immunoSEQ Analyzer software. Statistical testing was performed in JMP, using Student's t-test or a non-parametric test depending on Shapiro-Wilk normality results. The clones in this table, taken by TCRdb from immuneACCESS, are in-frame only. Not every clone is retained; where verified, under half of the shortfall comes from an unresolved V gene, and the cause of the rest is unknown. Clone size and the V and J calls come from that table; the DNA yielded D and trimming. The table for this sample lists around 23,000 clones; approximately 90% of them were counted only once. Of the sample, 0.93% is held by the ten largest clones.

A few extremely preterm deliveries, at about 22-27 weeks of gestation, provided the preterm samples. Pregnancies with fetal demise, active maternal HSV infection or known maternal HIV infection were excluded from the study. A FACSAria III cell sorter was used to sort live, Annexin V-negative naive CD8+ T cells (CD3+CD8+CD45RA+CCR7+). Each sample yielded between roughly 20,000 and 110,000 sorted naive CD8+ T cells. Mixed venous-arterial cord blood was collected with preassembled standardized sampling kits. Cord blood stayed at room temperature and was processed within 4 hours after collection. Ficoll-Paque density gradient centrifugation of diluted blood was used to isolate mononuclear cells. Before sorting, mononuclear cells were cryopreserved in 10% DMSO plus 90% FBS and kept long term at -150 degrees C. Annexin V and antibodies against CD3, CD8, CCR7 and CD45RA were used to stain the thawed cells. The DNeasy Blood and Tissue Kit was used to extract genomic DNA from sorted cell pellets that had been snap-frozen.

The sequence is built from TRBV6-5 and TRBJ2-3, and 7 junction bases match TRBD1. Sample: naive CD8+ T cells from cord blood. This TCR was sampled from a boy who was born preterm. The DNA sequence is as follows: TGTGCCAGCAGTGACAGGGGCACAGATACGCAGTATTTT. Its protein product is CASSDRGTDTQYF.